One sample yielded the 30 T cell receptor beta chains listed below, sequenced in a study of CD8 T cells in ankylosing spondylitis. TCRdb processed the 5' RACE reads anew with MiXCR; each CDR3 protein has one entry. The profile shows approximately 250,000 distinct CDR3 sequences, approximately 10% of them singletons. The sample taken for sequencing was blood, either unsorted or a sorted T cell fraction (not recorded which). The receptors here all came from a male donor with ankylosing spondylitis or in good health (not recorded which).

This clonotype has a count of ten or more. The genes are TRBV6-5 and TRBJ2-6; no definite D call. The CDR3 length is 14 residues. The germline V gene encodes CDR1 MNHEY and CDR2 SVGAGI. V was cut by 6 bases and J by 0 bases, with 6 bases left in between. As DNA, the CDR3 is TGTGCCAGCAGCCCAGACTCTGGGGCCAACGTCCTGACTTTC. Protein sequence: CASSPDSGANVLTF.

CDR3 loop: CASSSPGTSVYEQYF. The DNA of the CDR3 is TGTGCCAGCAGTTCCCCCGGGACTAGCGTCTACGAGCAGTACTTC. The chain combines TRBV12-3 or TRBV12-4 with TRBJ2-7, with 10 bases identical to TRBD2. There are 15 residues in the CDR3. With V trimmed by 4 bases and J by 3 bases, 6 bases remained unmatched.

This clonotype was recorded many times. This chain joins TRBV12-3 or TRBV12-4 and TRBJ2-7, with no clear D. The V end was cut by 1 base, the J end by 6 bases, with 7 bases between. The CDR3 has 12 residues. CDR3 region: CASSLGFSEQYF. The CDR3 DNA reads TGTGCCAGCAGTTTAGGGTTCAGCGAGCAGTACTTC.

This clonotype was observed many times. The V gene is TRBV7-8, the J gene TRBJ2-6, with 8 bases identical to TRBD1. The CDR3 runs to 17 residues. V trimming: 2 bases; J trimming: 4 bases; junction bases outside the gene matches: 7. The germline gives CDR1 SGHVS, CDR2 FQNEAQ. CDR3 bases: TGTGCCAGCAGCTTAAGGACAGGGCGGAACGGGGCCAACGTCCTGACTTTC. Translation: CASSLRTGRNGANVLTF.

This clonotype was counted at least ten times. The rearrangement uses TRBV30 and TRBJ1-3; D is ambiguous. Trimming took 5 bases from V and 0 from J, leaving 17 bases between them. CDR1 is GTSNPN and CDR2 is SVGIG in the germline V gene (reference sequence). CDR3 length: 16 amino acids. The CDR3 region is CAWSLWEENSGNTIYF. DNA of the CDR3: TGTGCCTGGTCCCTCTGGGAAGAGAACTCTGGAAACACCATATATTTT.

CDR3 sequence reads: CASSPPGVPYEQYF. CDR3 DNA sequence: TGTGCCAGCAGCCCCCCGGGGGTTCCCTACGAGCAGTACTTC. This chain uses TRBV11-2 with TRBJ2-7; possible D gene TRBD2, 6 bases. The CDR3 sequence is 14 residues long. From germline, CDR1 is SGHAT and CDR2 FQNNGV. V lost 5 bases and J 2 bases, leaving 13 bases between the germline ends.

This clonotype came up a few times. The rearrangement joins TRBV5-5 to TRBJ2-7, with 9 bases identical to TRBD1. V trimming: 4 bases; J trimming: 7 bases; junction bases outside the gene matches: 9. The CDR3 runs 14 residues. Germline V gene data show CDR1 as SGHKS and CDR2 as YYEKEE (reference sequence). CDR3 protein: CASSPGQGRSEQYF. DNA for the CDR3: TGTGCCAGCAGCCCTGGACAGGGGCGGTCGGAGCAGTACTTC.

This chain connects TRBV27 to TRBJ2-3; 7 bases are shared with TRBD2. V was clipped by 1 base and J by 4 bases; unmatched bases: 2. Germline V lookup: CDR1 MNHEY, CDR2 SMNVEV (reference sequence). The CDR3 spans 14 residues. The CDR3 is CASSLWGGADTQYF. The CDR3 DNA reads TGTGCCAGCAGTTTATGGGGGGGTGCAGATACGCAGTATTTT.

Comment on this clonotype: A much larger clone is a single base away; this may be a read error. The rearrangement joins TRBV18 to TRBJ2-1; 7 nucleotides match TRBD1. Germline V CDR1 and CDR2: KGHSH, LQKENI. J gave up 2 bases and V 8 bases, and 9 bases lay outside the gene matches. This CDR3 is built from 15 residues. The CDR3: CASPTGGQPYNEQFF. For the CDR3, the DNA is TGTGCCAGCCCAACTGGGGGACAGCCCTACAATGAGCAGTTCTTC.

In nucleotides, the CDR3 is TGCGCCAGCAGCCTAAGCTCAGGAGGGTTCGGGGTGGATTCACCCCTCCACTTT. Protein: CASSLSSGGFGVDSPLHF. The chain carries TRBV4-1 and TRBJ1-6; D not resolved. Germline assignment: CDR1 MGHRA and CDR2 YSYEKL. V lost 4 bases, J lost 8 bases, and 24 bases lay in between. This CDR3 is built from 18 residues.

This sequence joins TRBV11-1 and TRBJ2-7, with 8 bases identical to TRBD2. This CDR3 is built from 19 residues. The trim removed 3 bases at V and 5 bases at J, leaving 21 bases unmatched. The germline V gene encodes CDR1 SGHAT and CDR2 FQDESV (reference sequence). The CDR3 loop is CASSFWTPGTRLLRNEQYF. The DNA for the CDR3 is TGTGCCAGCAGCTTTTGGACCCCCGGGACTAGGCTCTTGAGGAACGAGCAGTACTTC.

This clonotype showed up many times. The CDR3 loop reads CATSKGLAGVRNEQYF. The CDR3 DNA is TGCGCCACCTCGAAGGGACTAGCGGGAGTGAGGAACGAGCAGTACTTC. This chain links TRBV5-1 with TRBJ2-7; TRBD2 agrees at 14 bases. The germline CDR1 and CDR2 sequences are SGHRS and YFSETQ. The CDR3 has 16 residues. V gave up 9 bases and J gave up 5 bases; unmatched junction bases: 13.

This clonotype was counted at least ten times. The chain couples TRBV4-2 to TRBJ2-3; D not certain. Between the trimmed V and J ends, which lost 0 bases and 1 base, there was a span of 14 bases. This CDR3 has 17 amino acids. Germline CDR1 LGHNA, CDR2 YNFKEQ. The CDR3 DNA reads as TGTGCCAGCAGCCAAGATAGGGCCCCTTCTGGCACAGATACGCAGTATTTT. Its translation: CASSQDRAPSGTDTQYF.

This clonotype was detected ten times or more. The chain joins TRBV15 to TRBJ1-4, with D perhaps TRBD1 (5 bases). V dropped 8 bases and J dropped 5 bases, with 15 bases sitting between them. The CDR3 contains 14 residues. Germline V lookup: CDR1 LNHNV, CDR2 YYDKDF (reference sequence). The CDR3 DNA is TGTGCCACCCTCGTGCCAGGGCGAAATGAAAAACTGTTTTTT. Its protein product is CATLVPGRNEKLFF.

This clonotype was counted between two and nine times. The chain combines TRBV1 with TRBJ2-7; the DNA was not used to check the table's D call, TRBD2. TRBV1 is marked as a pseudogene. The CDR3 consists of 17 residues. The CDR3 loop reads CTSRPPRGGQEDHEQYF. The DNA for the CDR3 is TGCACCAGCAGGCCGCCGAGGGGAGGGCAGGAGGACCACGAGCAGTACTTC.

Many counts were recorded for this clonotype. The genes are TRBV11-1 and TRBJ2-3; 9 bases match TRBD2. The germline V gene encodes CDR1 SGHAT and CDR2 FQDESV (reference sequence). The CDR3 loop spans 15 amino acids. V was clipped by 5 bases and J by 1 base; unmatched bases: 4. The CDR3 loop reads CASSRSGRGTDTQYF. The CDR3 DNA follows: TGTGCCAGCAGCCGTAGCGGGAGAGGCACAGATACGCAGTATTTT.

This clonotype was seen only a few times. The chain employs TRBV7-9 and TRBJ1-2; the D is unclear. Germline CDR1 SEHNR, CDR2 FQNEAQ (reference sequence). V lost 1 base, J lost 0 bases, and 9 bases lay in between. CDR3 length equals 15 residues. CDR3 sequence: CASSLDVGSNYGYTF. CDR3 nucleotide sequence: TGTGCCAGCAGCTTAGATGTCGGATCTAACTATGGCTACACCTTC.

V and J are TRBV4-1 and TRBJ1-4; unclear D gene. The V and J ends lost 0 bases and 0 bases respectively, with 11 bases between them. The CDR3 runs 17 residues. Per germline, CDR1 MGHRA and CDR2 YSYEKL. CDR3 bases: TGCGCCAGCAGCCAAGAAGGCCAGTTTGCAACTAATGAAAAACTGTTTTTT. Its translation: CASSQEGQFATNEKLFF.

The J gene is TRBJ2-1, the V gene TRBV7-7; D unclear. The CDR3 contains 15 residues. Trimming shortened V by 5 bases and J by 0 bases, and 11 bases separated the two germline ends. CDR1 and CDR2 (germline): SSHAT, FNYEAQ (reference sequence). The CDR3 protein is CASSPRFSSYNEQFF. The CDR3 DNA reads TGTGCCAGCAGCCCACGCTTTAGCTCCTACAATGAGCAGTTCTTC.

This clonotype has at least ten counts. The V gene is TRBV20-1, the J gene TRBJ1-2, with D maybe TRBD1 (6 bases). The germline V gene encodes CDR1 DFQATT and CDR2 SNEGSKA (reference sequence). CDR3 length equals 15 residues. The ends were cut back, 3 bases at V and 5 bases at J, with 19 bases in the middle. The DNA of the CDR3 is TGCAGTGCTAGGGGTGCGGCAAGGGGGACTTATGGCTACACCTTC. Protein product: CSARGAARGTYGYTF.

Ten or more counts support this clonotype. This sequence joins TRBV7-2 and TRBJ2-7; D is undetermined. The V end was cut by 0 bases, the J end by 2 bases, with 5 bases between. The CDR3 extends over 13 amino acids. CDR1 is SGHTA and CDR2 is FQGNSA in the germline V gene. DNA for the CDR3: TGTGCCAGCAGCTTAGCCCCGACCTACGAGCAGTACTTC. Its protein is CASSLAPTYEQYF.

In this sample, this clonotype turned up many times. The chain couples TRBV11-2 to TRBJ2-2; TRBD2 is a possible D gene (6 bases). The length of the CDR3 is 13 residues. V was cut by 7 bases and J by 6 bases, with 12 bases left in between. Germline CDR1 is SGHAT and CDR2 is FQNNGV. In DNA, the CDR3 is TGTGCCAGCACCCGCCGCGGGGCCGGGGAGCTGTTTTTT. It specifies CASTRRGAGELFF.

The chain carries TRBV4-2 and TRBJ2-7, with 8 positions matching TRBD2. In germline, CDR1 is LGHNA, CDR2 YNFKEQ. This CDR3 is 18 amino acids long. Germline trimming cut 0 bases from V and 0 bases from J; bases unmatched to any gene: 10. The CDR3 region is CASSQERVAGGASYEQYF. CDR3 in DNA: TGTGCCAGCAGCCAAGAGAGGGTCGCGGGAGGTGCCTCCTACGAGCAGTACTTC.

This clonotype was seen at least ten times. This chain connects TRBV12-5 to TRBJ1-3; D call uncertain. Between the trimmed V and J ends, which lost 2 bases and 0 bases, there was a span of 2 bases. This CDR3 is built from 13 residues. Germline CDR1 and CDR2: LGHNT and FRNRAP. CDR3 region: CASGLSSGNTIYF. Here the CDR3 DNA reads TGTGCTAGTGGTTTGAGCTCTGGAAACACCATATATTTT.

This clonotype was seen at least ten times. Written as DNA, the CDR3 is TGCGCCAGCAGCTTGGAACTAGCGGGAAACAATGAGCAGTTCTTC. It is translated as CASSLELAGNNEQFF. The chain is built from TRBV5-1 and TRBJ2-1, with TRBD2 matching 10 bases. Looked up from germline, CDR1 is SGHRS and CDR2 is YFSETQ. V gave up 0 bases and J gave up 5 bases; unmatched junction bases: 2. The CDR3 is 15 amino acids.

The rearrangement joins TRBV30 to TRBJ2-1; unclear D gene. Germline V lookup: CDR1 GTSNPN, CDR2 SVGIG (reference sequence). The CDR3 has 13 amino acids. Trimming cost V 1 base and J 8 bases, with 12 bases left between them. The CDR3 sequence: CAWSGGRQDEQFF. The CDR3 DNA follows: TGTGCCTGGAGTGGGGGAAGACAAGATGAGCAGTTCTTC.

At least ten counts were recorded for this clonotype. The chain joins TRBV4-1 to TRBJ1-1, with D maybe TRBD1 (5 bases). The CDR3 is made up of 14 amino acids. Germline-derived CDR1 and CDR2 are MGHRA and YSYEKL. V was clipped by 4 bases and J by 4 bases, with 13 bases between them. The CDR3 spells CASSPRWGGTEAFF. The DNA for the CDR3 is TGCGCCAGCAGCCCCAGATGGGGGGGCACTGAAGCTTTCTTT.

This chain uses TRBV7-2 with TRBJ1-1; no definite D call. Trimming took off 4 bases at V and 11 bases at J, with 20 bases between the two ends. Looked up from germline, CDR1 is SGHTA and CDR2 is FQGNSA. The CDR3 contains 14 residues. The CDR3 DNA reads TGTGCCAGCAGCTCAAATCACGGCGGGGTAGGGGCTTTCTTT. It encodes CASSSNHGGVGAFF.

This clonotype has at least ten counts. The CDR3 loop is CASSLDRLGEDTQYF. In nucleotides, the CDR3 is TGCGCCAGCAGCTTGGACCGGCTTGGTGAAGATACGCAGTATTTT. This sequence joins TRBV5-1 and TRBJ2-3; D not certain. Germline values: CDR1 SGHRS, CDR2 YFSETQ. The CDR3 covers 15 residues. V dropped 0 bases and J dropped 5 bases, with 13 bases sitting between them.

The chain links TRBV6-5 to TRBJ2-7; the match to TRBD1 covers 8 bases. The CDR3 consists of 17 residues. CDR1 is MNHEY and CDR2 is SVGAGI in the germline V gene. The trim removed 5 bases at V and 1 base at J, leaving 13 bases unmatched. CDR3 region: CASSRPPGGAGSYEQYF. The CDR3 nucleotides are TGTGCCAGCAGTCGCCCCCCAGGGGGCGCGGGATCCTACGAGCAGTACTTC.